This TCR beta chain appears in the sequencing data of a study of Ad26.COV2.S vaccination and SARS-CoV-2 variants. Study-level findings and limits: There was a possibility that the TCR breadth and depth analyses underestimated total T cell responses. Vaccinees and placebo recipients showed similar non-spike TCR breadth.

Repertoires were generated with immunoSEQ multiplex PCR, while TCRdb's copy carries only in-frame clones and drops some. The table shows fewer than 400,000 clones, with approximately 89% occurring only once. The CDR3 is 14 amino acids. Germline V gene data show CDR1 as LGHNA and CDR2 as YSLEER. V shed 1 base and J shed 5 bases, with 9 bases lying between them. Documented treatment: approximately 18 received Ad26.COV2.S at low or high dose, single or two shots; roughly five received placebo; per-sample allocation not given. Day 63 after the first injection of vaccine or placebo was the sampling time. A note on this clone: Its antigen is unidentified.

The sequence was collected from a person aged 18 to 65 who received the Ad26.COV2.S COVID-19 vaccine or a placebo. The source material was peripheral blood, sampled in a trial of Ad26.COV2.S vaccine versus placebo. V is TRBV4-3 and J is TRBJ1-5; no clear D. DNA for the CDR3: TGCGCCAGCAGCCAAGGGGATACCGATCAGCCCCAGCATTTT. Translating it yields CASSQGDTDQPQHF.